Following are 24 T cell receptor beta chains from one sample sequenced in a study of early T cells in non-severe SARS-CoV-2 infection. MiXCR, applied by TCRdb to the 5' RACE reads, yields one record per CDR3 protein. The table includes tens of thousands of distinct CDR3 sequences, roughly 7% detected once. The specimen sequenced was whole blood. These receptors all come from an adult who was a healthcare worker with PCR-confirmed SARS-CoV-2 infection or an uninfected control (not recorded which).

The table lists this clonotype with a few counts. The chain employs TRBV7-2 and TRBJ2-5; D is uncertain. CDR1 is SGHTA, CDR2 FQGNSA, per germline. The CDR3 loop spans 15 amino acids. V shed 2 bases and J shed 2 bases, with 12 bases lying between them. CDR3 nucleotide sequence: TGTGCCAGCAGCTTATGGGCTATAACGCAAGAGACCCAGTACTTC. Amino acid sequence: CASSLWAITQETQYF.

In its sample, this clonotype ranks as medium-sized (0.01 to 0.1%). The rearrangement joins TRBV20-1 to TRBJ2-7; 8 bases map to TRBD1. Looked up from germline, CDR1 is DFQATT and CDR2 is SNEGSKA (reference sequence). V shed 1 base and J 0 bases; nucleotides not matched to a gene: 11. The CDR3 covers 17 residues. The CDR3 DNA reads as TGCAGTGCTAGAGGAGGGGACAGGCTCTTTTTCTCCTACGAGCAGTACTTC. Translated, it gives CSARGGDRLFFSYEQYF.

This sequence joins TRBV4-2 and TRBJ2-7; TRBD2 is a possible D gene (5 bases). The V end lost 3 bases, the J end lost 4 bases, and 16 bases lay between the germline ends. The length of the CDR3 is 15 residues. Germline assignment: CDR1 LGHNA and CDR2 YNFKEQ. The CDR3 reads CASSQTGSSGYEQYF. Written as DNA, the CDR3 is TGTGCCAGCAGCCAGACGGGGTCAAGTGGGTACGAGCAGTACTTC.

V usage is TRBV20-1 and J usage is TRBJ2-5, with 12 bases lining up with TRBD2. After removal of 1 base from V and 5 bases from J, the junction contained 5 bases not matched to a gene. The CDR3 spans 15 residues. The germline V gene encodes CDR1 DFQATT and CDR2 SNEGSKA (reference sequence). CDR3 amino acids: CSARGLAGGLETQYF. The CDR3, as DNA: TGCAGTGCTAGAGGGCTAGCGGGGGGGCTCGAGACCCAGTACTTC.

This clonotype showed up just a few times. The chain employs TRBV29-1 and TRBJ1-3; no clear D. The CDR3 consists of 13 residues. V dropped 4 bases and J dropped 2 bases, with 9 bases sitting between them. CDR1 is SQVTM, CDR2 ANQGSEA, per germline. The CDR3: CSVVGLTGNTIYF. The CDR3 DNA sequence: TGCAGCGTTGTGGGTCTAACTGGAAACACCATATATTTT.

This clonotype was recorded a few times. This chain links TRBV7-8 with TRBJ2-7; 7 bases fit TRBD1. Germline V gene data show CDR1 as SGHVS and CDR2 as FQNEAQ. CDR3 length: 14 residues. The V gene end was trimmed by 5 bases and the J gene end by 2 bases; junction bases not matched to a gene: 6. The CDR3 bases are TGTGCCAGCAGCACGCGACAGGGACCCTACGAGCAGTACTTC. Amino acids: CASSTRQGPYEQYF.

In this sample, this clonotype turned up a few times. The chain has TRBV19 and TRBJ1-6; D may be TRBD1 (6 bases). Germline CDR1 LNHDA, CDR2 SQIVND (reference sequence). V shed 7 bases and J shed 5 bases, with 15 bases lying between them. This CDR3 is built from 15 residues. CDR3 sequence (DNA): TGTGCCAGTAAGGACCAGAGGACAGATAATTCACCCCTCCACTTT. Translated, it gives CASKDQRTDNSPLHF.

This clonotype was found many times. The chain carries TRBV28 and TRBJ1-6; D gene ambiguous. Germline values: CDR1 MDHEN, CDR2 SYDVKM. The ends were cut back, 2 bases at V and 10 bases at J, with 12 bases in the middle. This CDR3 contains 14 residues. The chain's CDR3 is CASSLGSRQSPLHF. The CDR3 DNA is TGTGCCAGCAGTTTAGGGAGTCGGCAGTCACCCCTCCACTTT.

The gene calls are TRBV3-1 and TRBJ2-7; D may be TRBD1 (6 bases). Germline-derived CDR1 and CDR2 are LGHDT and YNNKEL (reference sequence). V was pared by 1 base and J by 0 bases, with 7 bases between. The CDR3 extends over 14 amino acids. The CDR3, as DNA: TGTGCCAGCAGCCAAGCGGACAGCTCCTACGAGCAGTACTTC. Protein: CASSQADSSYEQYF.

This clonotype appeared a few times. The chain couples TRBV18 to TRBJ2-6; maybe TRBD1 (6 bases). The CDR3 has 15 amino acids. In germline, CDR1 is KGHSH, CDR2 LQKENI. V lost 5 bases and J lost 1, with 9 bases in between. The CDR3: CASSNRVSGANVLTF. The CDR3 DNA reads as TGTGCCAGCTCAAACAGGGTGTCTGGGGCCAACGTCCTGACTTTC.

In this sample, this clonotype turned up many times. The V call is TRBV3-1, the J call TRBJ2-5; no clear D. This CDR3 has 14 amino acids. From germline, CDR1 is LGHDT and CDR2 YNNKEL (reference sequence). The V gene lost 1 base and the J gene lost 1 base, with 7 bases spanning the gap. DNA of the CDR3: TGTGCCAGCAGCCAAGTCCCTAGCCAAGAGACCCAGTACTTC. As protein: CASSQVPSQETQYF.

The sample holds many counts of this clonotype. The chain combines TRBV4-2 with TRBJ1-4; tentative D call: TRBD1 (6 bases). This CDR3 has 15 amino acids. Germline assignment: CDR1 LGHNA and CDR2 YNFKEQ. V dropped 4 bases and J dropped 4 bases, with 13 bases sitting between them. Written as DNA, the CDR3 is TGTGCCAGCAGCCCTCCCGACAGGAGTAATGAAAAACTGTTTTTT. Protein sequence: CASSPPDRSNEKLFF.

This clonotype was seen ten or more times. In DNA, the CDR3 is TGTGCCAGCAGTTTTCGCGGGGGGAACTACGAGCAGTACTTC. This gives the protein CASSFRGGNYEQYF. The chain couples TRBV5-4 to TRBJ2-7, with 8 nucleotides matching TRBD2. Trimming removed 5 bases from V and 3 bases from J; junction bases left unmatched: 7. Germline V gene data show CDR1 as SGHNT and CDR2 as YYREEE (reference sequence). The CDR3 is 14 amino acids.

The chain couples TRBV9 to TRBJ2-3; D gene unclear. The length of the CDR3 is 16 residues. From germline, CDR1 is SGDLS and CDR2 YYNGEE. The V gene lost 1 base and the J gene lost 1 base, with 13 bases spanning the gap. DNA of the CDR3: TGTGCCAGCAGCGTATACGGGTTTTTTGGCACAGATACGCAGTATTTT. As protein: CASSVYGFFGTDTQYF.

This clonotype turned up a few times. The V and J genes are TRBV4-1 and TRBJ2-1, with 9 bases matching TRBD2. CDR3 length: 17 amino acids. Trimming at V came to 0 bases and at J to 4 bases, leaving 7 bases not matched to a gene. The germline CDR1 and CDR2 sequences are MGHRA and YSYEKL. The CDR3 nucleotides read TGCGCCAGCAGCCAAGATTGGGCTAGCGGGGCTTACAATGAGCAGTTCTTC. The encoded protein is CASSQDWASGAYNEQFF.

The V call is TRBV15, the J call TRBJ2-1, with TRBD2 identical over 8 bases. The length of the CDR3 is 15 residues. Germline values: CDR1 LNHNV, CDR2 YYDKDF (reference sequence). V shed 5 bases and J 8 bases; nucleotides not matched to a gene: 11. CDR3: CATSPKGGGRDEQFF. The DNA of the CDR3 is TGTGCCACCAGCCCCAAAGGCGGGGGGAGGGATGAGCAGTTCTTC.

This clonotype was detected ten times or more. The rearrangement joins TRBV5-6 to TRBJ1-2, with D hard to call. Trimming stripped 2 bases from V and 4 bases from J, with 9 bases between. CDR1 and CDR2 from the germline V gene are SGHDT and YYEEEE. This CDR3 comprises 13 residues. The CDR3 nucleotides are TGTGCCAGCAGCTTAGACGGGCCCTATGGCTACACCTTC. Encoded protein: CASSLDGPYGYTF.

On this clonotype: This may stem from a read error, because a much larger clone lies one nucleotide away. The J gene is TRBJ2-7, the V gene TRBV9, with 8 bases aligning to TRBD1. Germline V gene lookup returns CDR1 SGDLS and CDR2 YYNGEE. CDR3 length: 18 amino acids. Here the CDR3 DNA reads TGTGCCAGCAGCGACCGAGAGGGGACAGGCTCACTGACTGGAGAGCTGTACTTC. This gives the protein CASSDREGTGSLTGELYF.

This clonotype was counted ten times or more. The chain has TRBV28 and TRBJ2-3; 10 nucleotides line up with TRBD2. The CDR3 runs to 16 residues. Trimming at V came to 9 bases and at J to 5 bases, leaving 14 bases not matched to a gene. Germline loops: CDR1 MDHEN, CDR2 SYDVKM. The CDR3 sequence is CASSAGGTDRGDTQYF. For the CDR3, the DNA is TGTGCCAGTTCAGCGGGGGGGACCGATCGAGGAGATACGCAGTATTTT.

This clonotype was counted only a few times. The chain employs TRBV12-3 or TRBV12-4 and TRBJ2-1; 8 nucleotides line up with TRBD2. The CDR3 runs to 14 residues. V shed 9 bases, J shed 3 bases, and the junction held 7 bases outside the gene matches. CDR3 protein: CARSTRGGYNEQFF. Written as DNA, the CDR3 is TGTGCCAGGTCCACCCGGGGGGGCTACAATGAGCAGTTCTTC.

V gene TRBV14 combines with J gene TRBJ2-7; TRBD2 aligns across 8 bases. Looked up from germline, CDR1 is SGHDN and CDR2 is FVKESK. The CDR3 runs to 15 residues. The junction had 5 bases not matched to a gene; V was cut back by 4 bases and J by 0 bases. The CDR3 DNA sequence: TGTGCCAGCAGCCTCATAGCGGGGAGCTCCTACGAGCAGTACTTC. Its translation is CASSLIAGSSYEQYF.

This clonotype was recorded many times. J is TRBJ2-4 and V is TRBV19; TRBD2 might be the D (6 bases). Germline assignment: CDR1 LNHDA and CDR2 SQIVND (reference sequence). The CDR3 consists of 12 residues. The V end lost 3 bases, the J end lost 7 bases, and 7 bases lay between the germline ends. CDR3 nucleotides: TGTGCCAGTAGTATCGGAGGGAACATTCAGTACTTC. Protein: CASSIGGNIQYF.

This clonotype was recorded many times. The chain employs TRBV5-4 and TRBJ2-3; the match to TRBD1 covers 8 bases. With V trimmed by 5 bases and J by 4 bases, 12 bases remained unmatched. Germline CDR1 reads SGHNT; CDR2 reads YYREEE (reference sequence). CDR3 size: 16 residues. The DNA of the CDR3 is TGTGCCAGCAGTTATAGACAGGGGTTTCTCGCAGATACGCAGTATTTT. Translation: CASSYRQGFLADTQYF.

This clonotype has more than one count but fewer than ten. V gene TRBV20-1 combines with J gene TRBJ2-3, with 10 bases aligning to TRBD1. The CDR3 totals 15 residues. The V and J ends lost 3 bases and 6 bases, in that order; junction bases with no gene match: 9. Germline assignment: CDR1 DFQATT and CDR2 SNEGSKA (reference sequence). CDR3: CSASHGTGDDDTQYF. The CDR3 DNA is TGCAGTGCTAGCCACGGGACAGGGGACGACGATACGCAGTATTTT.